The rows below give T cell receptor beta chains drawn from one sample of a study of OX40 agonist ivuxolimab in advanced cancers. Using immunoSEQ multiplex PCR, the repertoire was profiled, and TCRdb retains in-frame clones only, with some absent. The sample has some 46,000 clones, 60% to 80% seen once. The material sequenced was CD4+ or CD8+ T cells sorted from blood, taken in a trial of the OX40 agonist ivuxolimab. These receptors all come from an adult with an advanced solid tumor such as melanoma, head and neck, liver or kidney cancer. Both conserved end residues are part of each CDR3. The D gene is left open where the match is weak. Clone size appears in some rows only: once, few, many, or a class for an expanded clone.

clone_size	v_call	j_call	d_call	cdr3_nt	cdr3_aa
-	TRBV29-1	TRBJ2-3	TRBD1	TGCAGCGTCGGACAGGGGGGGGATACGCAGTATTTT	CSVGQGGDTQYF
-	TRBV28	TRBJ2-3	-	TGTGCCACCGCGGCGCCGGATACGCAGTATTTT	CATAAPDTQYF
-	TRBV18	TRBJ1-1	TRBD1	TGTGCCAGCTCACTAAGTTCGGGACAGCTCCTCACTGAAGCTTTCTTT	CASSLSSGQLLTEAFF
-	TRBV10-2	TRBJ2-1	-	TGCGCCAGCAGGGTGAGCCGCCTAGGAAATGAGCAGTTCTTC	CASRVSRLGNEQFF
-	TRBV2	TRBJ2-5	-	TGTGCCAGCAGCCGGGACAACCAAGAGACCCAGTACTTC	CASSRDNQETQYF
-	TRBV11-3	TRBJ2-1	TRBD2	TGTGCCAGCAGCCCTGGGACTAGCGGGGGGCACAATGAGCAGTTCTTC	CASSPGTSGGHNEQFF
-	TRBV11-1	TRBJ1-1	-	TGTGCCAGCAGCTTACGCAGGGGCTTCCGGGGCACTGAAGCTTTCTTT	CASSLRRGFRGTEAFF
-	TRBV7-2	TRBJ1-6	TRBD1	TGTGCCAGCAGCTTAGCAGGGACAGAGAAGACACCCCTCCACTTT	CASSLAGTEKTPLHF
-	TRBV11-2	TRBJ1-3	-	TGTGCCAGCAGCTTTTGGGGACCTGGAAACACCATATATTTT	CASSFWGPGNTIYF
-	TRBV6-1	TRBJ2-7	-	TGTGCCAGCAGGACCAGCTCCTACGAGCAGTACTTC	CASRTSSYEQYF
-	TRBV19	TRBJ2-7	-	TGTGCCAGTAGTATAAAGCCCAGTATGCGCTACGAGCAGTACTTC	CASSIKPSMRYEQYF
-	TRBV7-9	TRBJ2-1	TRBD2	TGTGCCAGCAGCCCCCCGGGACTAGCGGCCTACAATGAGCAGTTCTTC	CASSPPGLAAYNEQFF
-	TRBV7-8	TRBJ1-2	-	TGTGCCAGCAGCGCGAGTCGGCGTCAATGGCATGGCTACACCTTC	CASSASRRQWHGYTF
-	TRBV5-1	TRBJ1-1	TRBD1	TGCGCCAGCAGATCGGGGACAGGGAACACTGAAGCTTTCTTT	CASRSGTGNTEAFF
once	TRBV6-1	TRBJ2-5	-	TGTGCCAGCAGCCGACAGAAAGAGACCCAGTACTTC	CASSRQKETQYF
-	TRBV5-1	TRBJ1-5	TRBD1	TGCGCCAGCAGCTTAGGGACAGGGGATGGTCAGCCCCAGCATTTT	CASSLGTGDGQPQHF
-	TRBV10-3	TRBJ2-2	TRBD2	TGTGCCATCTTCGGGGGGGAAGGCACCGGGGAGCTGTTTTTT	CAIFGGEGTGELFF
once	TRBV28	TRBJ1-1	TRBD1	TGTGCCAGCAGCCTCGGACAGGGGAAAGCTTTCTTT	CASSLGQGKAFF
-	TRBV18	TRBJ2-1	TRBD2	TGTGCCAGCTCACCACCGGAAATAGCGGGATACAATGAGCAGTTCTTC	CASSPPEIAGYNEQFF
few	TRBV28	TRBJ2-7	TRBD2	TGTGCCAGCAGTTCTCTAGCGGGAGGGCTTTACGAGCAGTACTTC	CASSSLAGGLYEQYF
few	TRBV7-9	TRBJ2-2	-	TGTGCCAGCAGCCCCCGGCTACTCACCGGGGAGCTGTTTTTT	CASSPRLLTGELFF
few	TRBV18	TRBJ1-2	TRBD1	TGTGCCAGCTCACAAACGGGACAGAACTATGGCTACACCTTC	CASSQTGQNYGYTF
-	TRBV15	TRBJ2-6	-	TGTGCCACCACACGTCCTGGGGCCAACGTCCTGACTTTC	CATTRPGANVLTF
-	TRBV5-6	TRBJ2-7	-	TGTGCCAGCAGCCTCCCCTTCTACGAGCAGTACTTC	CASSLPFYEQYF
-	TRBV29-1	TRBJ1-5	-	TGCAGCGGGGCCCAGGGGCGGGGACAGCCCCAGCATTTT	CSGAQGRGQPQHF
once	TRBV19	TRBJ1-1	-	TGTGCCAGTAGTCCCCGGGGCGGGCGGTGGGACACTGAAGCTTTCTTT	CASSPRGGRWDTEAFF
-	TRBV2	TRBJ1-3	TRBD1	TGTGCCAGCAACGACAGGGGGGACACCATATATTTT	CASNDRGDTIYF
-	TRBV9	TRBJ2-1	-	TGTGCCAGCAGCGTAGCGCAGAACACCTACTCCTACAATGAGCAGTTCTTC	CASSVAQNTYSYNEQFF